This passage covers 6 T cell receptor beta chains from one sample sequenced in a study of CD8 T cells in Susac syndrome. The RNA input was roughly 0.5 to 1 ug, and it was reverse transcribed with random hexamers. TCRdb analysed the immunoSEQ multiplex PCR reads with MiXCR anew, one entry per CDR3 protein. Altogether about 300,000 distinct CDR3 sequences are present, around 85% being singletons, with the ten largest covering roughly 0.21%. Sequencing was done on a sample of CD8+ T cells from PBMCs. These receptors were collected from a human donor with multiple sclerosis.

The V and J genes are TRBV7-2 and TRBJ2-5; D is perhaps TRBD1 or TRBD2 (6 bases each). The CDR3 loop spans 15 amino acids. The V gene lost 2 bases and the J gene lost 5 bases, with 15 bases spanning the gap. CDR1 SGHTA and CDR2 FQGNSA come from the germline V gene. CDR3 amino acids: CASSLYPGAGETQYF. CDR3 sequence (DNA): TGTGCCAGCAGCTTATATCCGGGGGCTGGGGAGACCCAGTACTTC. Combining the CDR3 with reference TRBV7-2 and TRBJ2-5 gives the whole variable domain GAGVSQSPSNKVTEKGKDVELRCDPISGHTALYWYRQSLGQGLEFLIYFQGNSAPDKSGLPSDRFSAERTGGSVSTLTIQRTQQEDSAVYLCASSLYPGAGETQYFGPGTRLLVL.

CDR3 sequence reads: CASSSSGSEETQYF. DNA of the CDR3: TGTGCCAGCAGCTCTAGCGGGAGTGAGGAGACCCAGTACTTC. The chain combines TRBV7-9 with TRBJ2-5, with TRBD2 identical over 10 bases. J lost 5 bases, V lost 4 bases, and 4 bases had no gene match. This CDR3 is 14 amino acids long. CDR1 is SEHNR, CDR2 FQNEAQ, per germline (reference sequence).

This clonotype was seen a few times. The V and J genes are TRBV6-5 and TRBJ1-1, with D possibly being TRBD1 (5 bases). This CDR3 is 13 amino acids long. Per germline, CDR1 MNHEY and CDR2 SVGAGI. With 2 bases removed from V and 4 bases from J, the gap between germline ends came to 8 bases. The CDR3 DNA is TGTGCCAGCAGTTACAGGGGAGGCACTGAAGCTTTCTTT. This gives the protein CASSYRGGTEAFF.

The CDR3 sequence is CASSPKSGQGGTDTQYF. The CDR3 DNA reads TGTGCCAGCAGCCCTAAGTCAGGCCAGGGGGGCACAGATACGCAGTATTTT. This chain joins TRBV7-8 and TRBJ2-3, with 7 bases that match TRBD1. J lost 1 base, V lost 5 bases, and 12 bases had no gene match. The germline gives CDR1 SGHVS, CDR2 FQNEAQ. This CDR3 contains 17 residues.

The rearrangement joins TRBV6-5 to TRBJ2-7; TRBD1 agrees at 9 bases. This CDR3 has 15 amino acids. Unmatched junction bases numbered 6, after V lost 1 base and J lost 5 bases. In germline, CDR1 is MNHEY, CDR2 SVGAGI. DNA of the CDR3: TGTGCCAGCAGTTACTGGACAGGGGACGGCCACGAGCAGTACTTC. Protein: CASSYWTGDGHEQYF.

The chain is built from TRBV28 and TRBJ2-2; no clear D. The CDR3 contains 13 residues. V lost 5 bases, J lost 6 bases, and 10 bases lay in between. Germline values: CDR1 MDHEN, CDR2 SYDVKM. This CDR3 is CASSPLVAGELFF. For the CDR3, the DNA is TGTGCCAGCAGTCCCTTGGTCGCCGGGGAGCTGTTTTTT. Variable domain in full (rest from reference TRBV28 and TRBJ2-2): DVKVTQSSRYLVKRTGEKVFLECVQDMDHENMFWYRQDPGLGLRLIYFSYDVKMKEKGDIPEGYSVSREKKERFSLILESASTNQTSMYLCASSPLVAGELFFGEGSRLTVL.